The text below deals with one T cell receptor (beta chain). Its antigen is currently unknown. Stated treatment: oral pan-JAK inhibitor, 5-10 mg twice daily. The data are from a study of CD8+ T cells in alopecia areata. Whole-study results and caveats: Among the 100 top clones, expanded CD8+ clones, like scalp clonality, were significantly decreased by tofacitinib. Amid tofacitinib therapy, many expanded lesional clones stayed present in scalp and blood.

The V gene end was trimmed by 2 bases and the J gene end by 0 bases; junction bases not matched to a gene: 11. The CDR3 runs 20 residues. CDR1 and CDR2 from the germline V gene are SGHTA and FQGTGA. Following extraction, RNA underwent reverse transcription to cDNA, which served as the sequencing template. TCRdb keeps only in-frame clones here, not all; method: immunoSEQ multiplex PCR. Here the sample spans fewer than 250,000 clones, around 56% being singletons. This chain connects TRBV7-3 to TRBJ2-1; TRBD2 aligns across 12 bases. This clonotype was sampled from a human donor with alopecia areata. Sequences were derived from CD4+ T cells sorted from blood, sampled at week 4, from a patient treated with tofacitinib. The CDR3 reads CASSLLTTPGLAGSYNEQFF. For the CDR3, the DNA is TGTGCCAGCAGCTTACTCACAACCCCGGGACTAGCGGGCTCCTACAATGAGCAGTTCTTC.